This section outlines one TCR beta chain sequence together with its context. Tuberculin skin test and IGRA determined adolescents' latent tuberculosis status at entry. The sample belongs to a study of T cells in tuberculosis. This CDR3 contains 15 residues. The trim removed 7 bases at V and 5 bases at J, leaving 13 bases unmatched. Germline V gives CDR1 SNHLY, CDR2 FYNNEI. Sequencing used immunoSEQ multiplex PCR; TCRdb keeps in-frame clones, though not all of them. Of approximately 20,000 clones detected, more than 95% appear once; the ten largest clones hold 5% to 8%. Input material: PBMCs. The receptor comes from a donor aged 10-35 years with latent tuberculosis or without tuberculosis infection. The chain employs TRBV2 and TRBJ2-5, with 7 bases identical to TRBD2. The CDR3: CASISGTTYGETQYF. DNA for the CDR3: TGTGCCAGCATTTCTGGGACTACATATGGGGAGACCCAGTACTTC. Drawing the rest from reference TRBV2 and TRBJ2-5, the complete variable domain is EPEVTQTPSHQVTQMGQEVILRCVPISNHLYFYWYRQILGQKVEFLVSFYNNEISEKSEIFDDQFSVERPDGSNFTLKIRSTKLEDSAMYFCASISGTTYGETQYFGPGTRLLVL.